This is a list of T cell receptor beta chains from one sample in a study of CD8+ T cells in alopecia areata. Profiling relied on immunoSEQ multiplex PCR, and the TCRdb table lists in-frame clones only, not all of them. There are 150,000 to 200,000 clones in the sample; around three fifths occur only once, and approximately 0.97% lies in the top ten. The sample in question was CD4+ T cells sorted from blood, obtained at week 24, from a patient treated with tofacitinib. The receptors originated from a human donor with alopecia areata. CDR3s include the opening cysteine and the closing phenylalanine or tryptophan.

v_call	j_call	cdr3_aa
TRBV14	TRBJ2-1	CATSGAGFYNEQFF
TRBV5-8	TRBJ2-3	CANAPPGGTDTQYF
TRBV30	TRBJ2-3	CAWSVGGLADTQYF
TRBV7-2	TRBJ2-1	CASSLTGTSGYNEQFF
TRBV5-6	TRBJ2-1	CASSSGDETYNEQFF
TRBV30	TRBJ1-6	CAGGSYNSPLHF
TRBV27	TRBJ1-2	CASRGPGTGNYGYTF
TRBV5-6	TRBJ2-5	CASSFVGQETQYF
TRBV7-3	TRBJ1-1	CASSYQGGSTEAFF
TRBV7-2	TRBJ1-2	CASSPRRGDGYTF
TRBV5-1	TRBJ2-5	CASSPGLANIKQETQYF
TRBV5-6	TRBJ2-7	CASSPSDFYEQYF